What follows describes a single T cell receptor beta chain. This sample was taken from a study of glioma-infiltrating T cells after dendritic cell vaccination. Study-wide context: Patients received three intradermal dendritic cell vaccine injections at biweekly intervals.

Amplification used 60 V beta primers and 13 J beta primers. Assay: immunoSEQ multiplex PCR; the TCRdb copy retains only in-frame clones and omits some. The profile covers around 87,000 clones, with roughly four fifths appearing a single time and 6% to 8.5% taken by the ten largest. Time point given: after dendritic cell vaccination, including at tumor progression/relapse. None of the glioblastoma patients had an isocitrate dehydrogenase mutation. CDR3 size: 11 residues. Trimming shortened V by 8 bases and J by 3 bases, and 10 bases separated the two germline ends. Germline-derived CDR1 and CDR2 are GTSNPN and SVGIG (reference sequence).

V usage is TRBV30 and J usage is TRBJ1-1, with D unclear. The sequence came from a human donor with glioblastoma. Sequenced material: blood, taken after dendritic cell vaccination. The CDR3: CAGKRDTEAFF. CDR3 nucleotide sequence: TGTGCCGGCAAACGGGACACTGAAGCTTTCTTT.